One and the same sample provided the 26 T cell receptor beta chains below, sequenced in a study of neoadjuvant nivolumab and ipilimumab in lung cancer. Using immunoSEQ multiplex PCR, the repertoire was profiled, and TCRdb retains in-frame clones only, with some absent. The table lists about 5,100 clones, about 70% of them singletons. Sequencing used tumor tissue, obtained after neoadjuvant nivolumab, alone or with ipilimumab, at or shortly before surgery. Receptors were obtained from an adult with non-small cell lung cancer.

The chain recombines TRBV10-3 with TRBJ1-4; D possibly corresponds to TRBD1 (6 bases). V lost 6 bases and J 0 bases, leaving 11 bases between the germline ends. The CDR3 has 15 amino acids. The germline V gene has CDR1 ENHRY and CDR2 SYGVKD. The CDR3 DNA reads as TGTGCCATCAGACCAGGGGCCGCAACTAATGAAAAACTGTTTTTT. The encoded protein is CAIRPGAATNEKLFF.

The count of this clone is one. The chain is built from TRBV6-5 and TRBJ2-7; 7 positions match TRBD2. The CDR3 has 15 amino acids. Germline V lookup: CDR1 MNHEY, CDR2 SVGAGI. The trim removed 5 bases at V and 2 bases at J, leaving 9 bases unmatched. The CDR3 coding sequence is TGTGCCAGCAGTCGACTAGCTTTGAGTCCCTACGAGCAGTACTTC. Its translation is CASSRLALSPYEQYF.

This clone came up once. Given the absence of the conserved phenylalanine or tryptophan at the CDR3 end, a read error is likely. The DNA is omitted, as the CDR3 cannot be located on it reliably, and the CDR3 follows TCRdb's listing. The chain couples TRBV7-2 to TRBJ2-7. The CDR3 adds up to 9 amino acids, both ends counted. From germline, CDR1 is SGHTA and CDR2 FQGNSA. The CDR3: CASSAGRRI.

V is TRBV29-1 and J is TRBJ2-1; 7 nucleotides align to TRBD1. The CDR3 length is 15 residues. V shed 7 bases and J 0 bases; nucleotides not matched to a gene: 9. The germline CDR1 and CDR2 sequences are SQVTM and ANQGSEA. Here the CDR3 reads CSASRGSSSYNEQFF. DNA of the CDR3: TGCAGCGCTAGCAGGGGGTCGAGCTCCTACAATGAGCAGTTCTTC.

The chain carries TRBV5-8 and TRBJ1-2, with 10 bases lining up with TRBD1. The length of the CDR3 is 16 residues. CDR1 is SGHTS, CDR2 YDEGEE, per germline. The V gene end was trimmed by 5 bases and the J gene end by 2 bases; junction bases not matched to a gene: 9. The CDR3 coding sequence is TGTGCCAGCAGTTATCTACCGGGACAGGGGAACTATGGCTACACCTTC. Amino acid sequence: CASSYLPGQGNYGYTF.

This clone was found a few times. This sample also contains other DNA sequences that code for the same CDR3. The genes are TRBV7-6 and TRBJ2-7; the D call may be TRBD1 or TRBD2 (5 bases each). This CDR3 comprises 13 residues. V was pared by 3 bases and J by 3 bases, with 9 bases between. The germline gives CDR1 SGHVS, CDR2 FNYEAQ. CDR3: CASSLGPNYEQYV. The CDR3 nucleotides are TGTGCCAGCAGCTTGGGACCAAACTACGAGCAGTACGTC.

This clone is large by share. The CDR3 protein is CASSPWDTQYF. The CDR3 nucleotides read TGTGCCAGCAGCCCTTGGGATACGCAGTATTTT. The chain joins TRBV7-2 to TRBJ2-3; D not certain. This CDR3 has 11 amino acids. Trimming took 5 bases from V and 6 from J, leaving 6 bases between them. CDR1 and CDR2 from the germline V gene are SGHTA and FQGNSA.

The rearrangement uses TRBV19 and TRBJ1-2; 10 nucleotides agree with TRBD1. Losses at the gene ends were 5 bases for V and 8 bases for J; bases not matched to a gene: 8. This CDR3 comprises 14 residues. The germline V gene has CDR1 LNHDA and CDR2 SQIVND (reference sequence). CDR3 amino acids: CASSARTGGGGYTF. The CDR3 DNA sequence: TGTGCCAGTAGTGCCCGGACAGGGGGAGGAGGCTACACCTTC.

This chain connects TRBV10-3 to TRBJ1-1, with 7 bases lining up with TRBD1. CDR3 length: 17 amino acids. V lost 0 bases, J lost 3 bases, and 10 bases stayed unmatched. Germline-derived CDR1 and CDR2 are ENHRY and SYGVKD. The chain's CDR3 is CAISESRGPTRHTEAFF. In DNA form, the CDR3 reads TGTGCCATCAGTGAGTCAAGGGGGCCGACTAGGCACACTGAAGCTTTCTTT.

The J gene is TRBJ2-2, the V gene TRBV5-4; no clear D gene. Germline CDR1 is SGHNT and CDR2 is YYREEE (reference sequence). V dropped 0 bases and J dropped 4 bases, with 4 bases sitting between them. The CDR3 is 13 residues long. CDR3 nucleotides: TGTGCCAGCAGCTTGGATGGCACCGGGGAGCTGTTTTTT. This sequence encodes CASSLDGTGELFF.

The V gene is TRBV7-9, the J gene TRBJ1-2, with 8 bases aligning to TRBD1. The length of the CDR3 is 13 residues. V was clipped by 5 bases and J by 7 bases; unmatched bases: 6. Looked up from germline, CDR1 is SEHNR and CDR2 is FQNEAQ (reference sequence). Here the CDR3 DNA reads TGTGCCAGCAGCCTACAGGGGGAGGGTGGCTACACCTTC. This translates into CASSLQGEGGYTF.

Only a few counts were recorded for this clone. The chain uses TRBV5-6 and TRBJ1-6; possible D gene TRBD1, 5 bases. Per the germline V gene, CDR1 is SGHDT and CDR2 is YYEEEE. This CDR3 spans 15 amino acids. V was cut by 1 base and J by 10 bases, with 15 bases left in between. CDR3 bases: TGTGCCAGCAGCTTGAACGCGGGACGTAGGTCACCCCTCCACTTT. Its translation is CASSLNAGRRSPLHF.

The chain links TRBV11-2 to TRBJ1-1, with 7 bases fitting TRBD1. The CDR3 extends over 14 amino acids. Germline CDR1 reads SGHAT; CDR2 reads FQNNGV. With V trimmed by 5 bases and J by 0 bases, 3 bases remained unmatched. As DNA, the CDR3 is TGTGCCAGCAGCGGGGGACAGTTGAACACTGAAGCTTTCTTT. It is translated as CASSGGQLNTEAFF.

This sequence joins TRBV5-6 and TRBJ2-7, with D possibly called TRBD1 or TRBD2 (5 bases each). The germline V gene encodes CDR1 SGHDT and CDR2 YYEEEE. The CDR3 length is 14 residues. The V end lost 4 bases, the J end lost 7 bases, and 18 bases lay between the germline ends. For the CDR3, the DNA is TGTGCCAGCAGCCGGGAAGGAATCCCAGGGGAGCAGTACGTC. Amino acid sequence: CASSREGIPGEQYV.

V gene TRBV18 combines with J gene TRBJ2-1; D is unresolved. The CDR3 contains 12 residues. The germline gives CDR1 KGHSH, CDR2 LQKENI. Trimming removed 3 bases at V and 10 bases at J, with 10 bases between. The CDR3 loop reads CASSPGMGEQFF. The CDR3 nucleotides are TGTGCCAGCTCACCGGGAATGGGAGAGCAGTTCTTC. Combining the CDR3 with reference TRBV18 and TRBJ2-1 gives the whole variable domain NAGVMQNPRHLVRRRGQEARLRCSPMKGHSHVYWYRQLPEEGLKFMVYLQKENIIDESGMPKERFSAEFPKEGPSILRIQQVVRGDSAAYFCASSPGMGEQFFGPGTRLTVL.

V is TRBV20-1 and J is TRBJ1-2; no clear D. Trimming left V 5 bases short and J 3 bases short, with 4 bases between. This CDR3 is 10 amino acids long. CDR1 is DFQATT, CDR2 SNEGSKA, per germline (reference sequence). The CDR3 region has the DNA TGCAGTGCTTCACACTATGGCTACACCTTC. Its protein product is CSASHYGYTF.

There are a few counts of this clone. The rearrangement links TRBV19 to TRBJ2-2; 7 nucleotides line up with TRBD1. This CDR3 spans 18 amino acids. CDR1 is LNHDA, CDR2 SQIVND, per germline (reference sequence). The V and J ends lost 4 bases and 0 bases, in that order; junction bases with no gene match: 11. Written as DNA, the CDR3 is TGTGCCAGTAGTACCAGAAGACAGGGTGTTTCGAACACCGGGGAGCTGTTTTTT. This codes for CASSTRRQGVSNTGELFF.

The V call is TRBV15, the J call TRBJ2-1; D is perhaps TRBD2 (5 bases). The CDR3 extends over 17 amino acids. The germline V gene encodes CDR1 LNHNV and CDR2 YYDKDF (reference sequence). Trimming shortened V by 3 bases and J by 0 bases, and 15 bases separated the two germline ends. The CDR3 sequence is CATSSGAGYSSYNEQFF. The CDR3 DNA follows: TGTGCCACCAGCAGCGGCGCGGGCTACAGCTCCTACAATGAGCAGTTCTTC.

V is TRBV5-1 and J is TRBJ1-3, with D unclear. The CDR3 runs to 14 residues. Per germline, CDR1 SGHRS and CDR2 YFSETQ. The V end lost 0 bases, the J end lost 2 bases, and 6 bases lay between the germline ends. The CDR3 sequence is CASSLDRTGNTIYF. The CDR3 DNA sequence: TGCGCCAGCAGCTTGGACAGAACTGGAAACACCATATATTTT.

The rearrangement uses TRBV23-1 and TRBJ1-2, with 8 positions matching TRBD1. TRBV23-1 is labeled an ORF, and its function is uncertain. This CDR3 comprises 15 residues. With 2 bases clipped from V and 6 bases from J, the junction kept 8 bases outside the gene matches. The CDR3 spells CASSQKHRGTDGYTF. CDR3 nucleotides: TGCGCCAGCAGTCAAAAGCACAGGGGGACAGATGGCTACACCTTC.

The V and J genes are TRBV7-8 and TRBJ2-7; D gene ambiguous. This CDR3 spans 12 amino acids. Germline CDR1 reads SGHVS; CDR2 reads FQNEAQ. Trimming cost V 4 bases and J 2 bases, with 6 bases left between them. The CDR3 sequence is CASSYGPYEQYF. As DNA, the CDR3 is TGTGCCAGCAGCTATGGTCCCTACGAGCAGTACTTC.

This clone appeared once. The chain is built from TRBV5-4 and TRBJ2-5; 7 positions agree with TRBD2. The CDR3 spans 17 residues. Per germline, CDR1 SGHNT and CDR2 YYREEE (reference sequence). With 4 bases clipped from V and 0 bases from J, the junction kept 12 bases outside the gene matches. This CDR3 is CASSGGEGRWYQETQYF. CDR3 nucleotides: TGTGCCAGCAGCGGGGGGGAGGGGCGGTGGTACCAAGAGACCCAGTACTTC.

This chain uses TRBV4-1 with TRBJ2-5; a weak D match, TRBD1 (6 bases). The CDR3 is made up of 13 amino acids. The V gene's germline CDR1 is MGHRA and CDR2 YSYEKL. Trimming stripped 1 base from V and 5 bases from J, with 8 bases between. Here the CDR3 reads CASSQAGEETQYF. As DNA, the CDR3 is TGCGCCAGCAGCCAAGCAGGGGAGGAGACCCAGTACTTC.

The chain uses TRBV7-2 and TRBJ2-3; no clear D. The germline gives CDR1 SGHTA, CDR2 FQGNSA. V was shortened by 5 bases and J by 0 bases, with 0 bases between the two germline ends. The CDR3 consists of 11 residues. CDR3 coding DNA: TGTGCCAGCAGCAGCACAGATACGCAGTATTTT. This encodes CASSSTDTQYF. The entire variable domain, with the rest obtained from reference TRBV7-2 and TRBJ2-3, is as follows: GAGVSQSPSNKVTEKGKDVELRCDPISGHTALYWYRQSLGQGLEFLIYFQGNSAPDKSGLPSDRFSAERTGGSVSTLTIQRTQQEDSAVYLCASSSTDTQYFGPGTRLTVL.

The V gene is TRBV10-2, the J gene TRBJ1-4; 8 nucleotides agree with TRBD1. Germline loops: CDR1 WSHSY, CDR2 SAAADI. The CDR3 contains 14 residues. The J segment lost 2 bases and the V segment lost 4 bases, leaving 0 bases of the junction unmatched. CDR3 sequence: CASSGTGTNEKLFF. The CDR3 nucleotides are TGCGCCAGCAGTGGGACAGGGACTAATGAAAAACTGTTTTTT.

This chain links TRBV18 with TRBJ1-1; 7 nucleotides align to TRBD1. V trimming: 0 bases; J trimming: 1 base; junction bases outside the gene matches: 11. CDR3 length: 18 amino acids. From germline, CDR1 is KGHSH and CDR2 LQKENI. CDR3 sequence (DNA): TGTGCCAGCTCACCACCGAACCTACTCAGGGGGGGGAACACTGAAGCTTTCTTT. Translation: CASSPPNLLRGGNTEAFF. Complete variable domain (other parts from reference TRBV18 and TRBJ1-1): NAGVMQNPRHLVRRRGQEARLRCSPMKGHSHVYWYRQLPEEGLKFMVYLQKENIIDESGMPKERFSAEFPKEGPSILRIQQVVRGDSAAYFCASSPPNLLRGGNTEAFFGQGTRLTVV.